The entry below gives a single T cell receptor (beta chain) sequence along with its context. Germline-derived CDR1 and CDR2 are LNHDA and SQIVND (reference sequence). With 7 bases removed from V and 4 bases from J, the gap between germline ends came to 22 bases. The CDR3 has 16 amino acids. Seattle's enrolled individuals joined amid active infection and were then monitored longitudinally. This table comes from immunoSEQ multiplex PCR, and its TCRdb copy is limited to in-frame clones, with some not included. Among about 220,000 clones listed, 65% to 90% were seen once. This record comes from a study of blood T cell repertoires in COVID-19.

This clonotype originated in a woman aged 70-85 years with COVID-19, enrolled during active disease. This rearrangement joins TRBV19 to TRBJ1-1; no clear D gene. The sequenced material came from peripheral blood. The CDR3 here is CASTTISGSFGTEAFF. The CDR3 DNA sequence: TGTGCCAGTACTACCATTTCGGGATCTTTCGGCACTGAAGCTTTCTTT.